These T cell receptor beta chains were read from a single sample in a study of shared clonotypes between healthy human individuals. This table comes from immunoSEQ multiplex PCR, and its TCRdb copy is limited to in-frame clones, with some not included. The sample contains about 2 million clones, approximately 94% of which appear only once. The sample taken for sequencing was naive CD8+ T cells sorted from blood. These receptors originate from a man younger than 30 in good health. Each CDR3 is given without its conserved first and last residue. Fields, in order: CDR3 length, J gene, V gene, CDR3 protein.

15	TRBJ1-5	TRBV5-1	ASSLDGGGLSNQPQH
12	TRBJ1-2	TRBV29-1	SVELPGHTYGYT
11	TRBJ2-7	TRBV10-3	AISVGLDYEQY
13	TRBJ2-3	TRBV15	ATSSGLAGTDTQY
12	TRBJ2-1	TRBV10-3	AISGGHSYNEQF
11	TRBJ2-2	TRBV9	ASSVKSGGELF
12	TRBJ2-3	TRBV5-6	ASSFKVSTDTQY
13	TRBJ1-6	TRBV6-5	ASSSTTVNNSPLH
11	TRBJ2-3	TRBV5-4	ASSLTGADTQY
13	TRBJ2-1	TRBV29-1	SVWGQGSSYNEQF
13	TRBJ2-3	TRBV27	ASSLGLRGTDTQY
15	TRBJ2-3	TRBV27	ASSLLVGGLGADTQY
15	TRBJ2-7	TRBV7-2	ASSLANPRGMSYEQY
14	TRBJ2-7	TRBV9	ASSVGSGVMEDEQY
14	TRBJ2-7	TRBV27	ASSAFAAGGSYEQY
11	TRBJ2-6	TRBV13	ASSLGTAERLT
12	TRBJ2-7	TRBV7-2	ASSLGGGRDEQY
12	TRBJ2-7	TRBV4-1	ASSPRTGSYEQY
10	TRBJ2-7	TRBV2	ASSGQSYEQY
11	TRBJ1-1	TRBV6-5	ASTSELYTEAF
13	TRBJ2-7	TRBV9	ASSVGDASSYEQY
15	TRBJ2-2	TRBV10-3	ATDLMPGQGLTGELF
12	TRBJ1-1	TRBV15	ATSNPGQNTEAF
10	TRBJ2-7	TRBV27	ASSTGFHEQY
11	TRBJ1-2	TRBV7-9	ASSNGQVYGYT
13	TRBJ1-2	TRBV6-5	ASSYSKGTGYGHT
15	TRBJ1-1	TRBV5-1	ASSGGQGYGMNTEAF
16	TRBJ1-2	TRBV7-9	ASSLGGAGLARAYGYT
12	TRBJ2-7	TRBV2	ASSDVGLTNEQY
11	TRBJ2-5	TRBV5-4	ASSNSEWETQY